The clone carrying this T cell receptor (beta chain) is deemed medium-sized by its frequency. Its cognate antigen is unknown. The data stem from a study of T cell clusters in autoimmune cytopenias. Points from the study as a whole: TRB repertoire shifts in secondary cytopenia and chronic lymphocytic leukemia mostly reflected lymphoma, not autoimmunity.

One tube held mixed TRB-A and TRB-B primer pools for touch-down PCR. Following a re-call of the multiplex PCR reads, TCRdb has one entry per CDR3 protein and lacks DNA. The data include 7,000 to 8,500 distinct CDR3 sequences; the top ten clones carry 3.5%. TRB amplification used approximately 250 ng of peripheral blood genomic DNA. The sample taken for sequencing was peripheral blood. The source of this sequence is a human donor with an autoimmune cytopenia or autoimmune hepatitis (not recorded which).

The CDR3 spells CASSLGHTGEKLFF. J is TRBJ1-4 and V is TRBV5-5; TCRdb selects TRBD1, and the lack of DNA leaves this call unchecked. Germline CDR1 is SGHKS and CDR2 is YYEKEE (reference sequence). This CDR3 is 14 amino acids long.